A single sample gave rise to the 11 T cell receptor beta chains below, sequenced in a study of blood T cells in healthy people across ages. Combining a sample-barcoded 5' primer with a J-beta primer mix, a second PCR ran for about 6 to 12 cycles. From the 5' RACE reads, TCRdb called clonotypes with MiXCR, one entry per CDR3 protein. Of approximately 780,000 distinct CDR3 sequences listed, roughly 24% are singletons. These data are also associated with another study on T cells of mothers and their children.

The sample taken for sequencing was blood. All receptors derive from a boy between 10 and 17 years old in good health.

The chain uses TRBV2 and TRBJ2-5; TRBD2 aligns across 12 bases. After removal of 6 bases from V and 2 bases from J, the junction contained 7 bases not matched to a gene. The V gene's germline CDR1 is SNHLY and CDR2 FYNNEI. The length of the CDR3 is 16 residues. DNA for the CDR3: TGTGCCAGCAGGTGGACTAGCGGGGCTCCTCAAGAGACCCAGTACTTC. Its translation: CASRWTSGAPQETQYF.

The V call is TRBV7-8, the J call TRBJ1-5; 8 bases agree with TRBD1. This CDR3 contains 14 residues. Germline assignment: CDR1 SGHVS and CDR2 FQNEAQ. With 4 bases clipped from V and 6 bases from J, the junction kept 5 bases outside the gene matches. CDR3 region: CASSWAGGIQPQHF. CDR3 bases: TGTGCCAGCAGCTGGGCAGGGGGCATTCAGCCCCAGCATTTT.

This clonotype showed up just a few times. Here the CDR3 DNA reads TGCAGTGCCCCGGGTCTAGCGGGGGACACCGGGGAGCTGTTTTTT. It is translated as CSAPGLAGDTGELFF. J is TRBJ2-2 and V is TRBV20-1; 10 bases fit TRBD2. The CDR3 covers 15 residues. Germline trimming cut 6 bases from V and 3 bases from J; bases unmatched to any gene: 7. CDR1 and CDR2 (germline): DFQATT, SNEGSKA (reference sequence).

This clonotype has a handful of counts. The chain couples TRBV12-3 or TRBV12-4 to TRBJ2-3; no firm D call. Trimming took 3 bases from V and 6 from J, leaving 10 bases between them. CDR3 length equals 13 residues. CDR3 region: CASSFAEPDTQYF. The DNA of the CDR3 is TGTGCCAGCAGTTTTGCCGAGCCGGATACGCAGTATTTT.

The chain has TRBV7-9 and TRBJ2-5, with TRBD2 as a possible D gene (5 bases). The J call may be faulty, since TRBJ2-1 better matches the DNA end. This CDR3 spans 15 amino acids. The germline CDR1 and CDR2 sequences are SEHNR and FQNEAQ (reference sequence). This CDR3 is CASSSNPGVEGEQFF. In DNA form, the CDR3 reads TGTGCCAGCAGCTCCAACCCCGGGGTCGAGGGTGAGCAGTTCTTC.

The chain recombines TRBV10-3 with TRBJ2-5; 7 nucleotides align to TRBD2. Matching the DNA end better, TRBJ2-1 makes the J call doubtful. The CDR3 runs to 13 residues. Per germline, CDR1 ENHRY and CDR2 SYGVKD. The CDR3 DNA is TGTGCCACGGACCGGGGGGCCTACAATGAGCAGTTCTTC. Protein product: CATDRGAYNEQFF.

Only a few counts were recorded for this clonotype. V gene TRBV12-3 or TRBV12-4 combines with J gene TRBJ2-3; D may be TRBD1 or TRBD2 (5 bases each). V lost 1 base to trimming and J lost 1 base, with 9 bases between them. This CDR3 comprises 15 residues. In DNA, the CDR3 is TGTGCCAGCAGTTTAGGTGTGGGACGCACAGATACGCAGTATTTT. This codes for CASSLGVGRTDTQYF.

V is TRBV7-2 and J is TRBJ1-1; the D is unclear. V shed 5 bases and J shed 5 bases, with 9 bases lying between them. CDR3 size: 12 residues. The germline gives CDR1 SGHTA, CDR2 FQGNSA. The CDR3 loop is CASSPWMTEAFF. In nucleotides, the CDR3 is TGTGCCAGCAGCCCGTGGATGACTGAAGCTTTCTTT.

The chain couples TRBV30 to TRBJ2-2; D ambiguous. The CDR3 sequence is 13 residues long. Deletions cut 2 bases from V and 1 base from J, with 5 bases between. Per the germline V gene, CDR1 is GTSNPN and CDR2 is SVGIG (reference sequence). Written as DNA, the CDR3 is TGTGCCTGGAGTCGACAGAACACCGGGGAGCTGTTTTTT. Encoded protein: CAWSRQNTGELFF.

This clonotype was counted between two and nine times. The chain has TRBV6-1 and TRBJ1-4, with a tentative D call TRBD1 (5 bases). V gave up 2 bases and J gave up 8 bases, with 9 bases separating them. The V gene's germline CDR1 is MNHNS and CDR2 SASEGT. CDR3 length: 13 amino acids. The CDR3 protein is CASSEFGAEKLFF. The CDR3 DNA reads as TGTGCCAGCAGTGAATTCGGGGCCGAAAAACTGTTTTTT.

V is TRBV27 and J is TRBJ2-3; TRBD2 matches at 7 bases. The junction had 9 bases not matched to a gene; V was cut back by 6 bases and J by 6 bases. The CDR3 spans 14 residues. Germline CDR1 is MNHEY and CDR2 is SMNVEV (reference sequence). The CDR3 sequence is CASSAAGSADTQYF. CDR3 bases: TGTGCCAGCAGCGCAGCGGGGTCAGCTGATACGCAGTATTTT.